A single sample gave rise to the 25 T cell receptor beta chains below, sequenced in a study of T cells in Graves' hyperthyroidism and ophthalmopathy. Amplification yielded TCR beta CDR3 regions, with RNA transcripts as the source. Initially, a first-round RT-PCR of the TCR CDR3 employed the HTBI primer set. From the multiplex PCR reads, TCRdb called clonotypes with MiXCR, one entry per CDR3 protein. The sample shows 250,000 to 300,000 distinct CDR3 sequences, less than 20% of them seen only once. Sequenced: blood. These receptors were collected from a man between 45 and 60 years old with Graves' ophthalmopathy.

The chain is built from TRBV19 and TRBJ2-2, with a possible D match to TRBD2 (6 bases). Germline CDR1 LNHDA, CDR2 SQIVND (reference sequence). This CDR3 region has 15 residues. The germline V and J ends were trimmed by 3 bases and 4 bases, with 12 bases remaining between them. The CDR3 DNA is TGTGCCAGTAGTATGGGCGGGGTGAGCACCGGGGAGCTGTTTTTT. Amino acids: CASSMGGVSTGELFF.

The J gene is TRBJ2-2, the V gene TRBV5-4; TRBD2 might be the D (6 bases). This CDR3 is built from 14 residues. Germline assignment: CDR1 SGHNT and CDR2 YYREEE (reference sequence). Deletions cut 4 bases from V and 7 bases from J, with 14 bases between. CDR3 loop: CASSIVDGGGELFF. In DNA, the CDR3 is TGTGCCAGCAGCATTGTAGACGGGGGCGGGGAGCTGTTTTTT.

The chain links TRBV24-1 to TRBJ2-1; D might be TRBD1 or TRBD2, each matching 5 bases. Trimming shortened V by 0 bases and J by 1 base, and 9 bases separated the two germline ends. This CDR3 spans 16 amino acids. Germline lookup yields CDR1 KGHDR and CDR2 SFDVKD. The CDR3 sequence: CATSDLRGGSYNEQFF. The DNA for the CDR3 is TGTGCCACCAGTGATTTGCGGGGCGGATCCTACAATGAGCAGTTCTTC.

This clonotype was seen only a few times. The J gene is TRBJ2-2, the V gene TRBV7-3; D not resolved. This CDR3 contains 13 residues. V was shortened by 3 bases and J by 6 bases, with 8 bases between the two germline ends. Germline assignment: CDR1 SGHTA and CDR2 FQGTGA. Here the CDR3 reads CASSLSGAGELFF. DNA for the CDR3: TGTGCCAGCAGCTTGTCAGGCGCCGGGGAGCTGTTTTTT. Looking up the rest from reference TRBV7-3 and TRBJ2-2 gives the full variable domain: GAGVSQTPSNKVTEKGKYVELRCDPISGHTALYWYRQSLGQGPEFLIYFQGTGAADDSGLPNDRFFAVRPEGSVSTLKIQRTERGDSAVYLCASSLSGAGELFFGEGSRLTVL.

A word on this clonotype: A read error is possible here, since a much larger clone lies one base away. This chain connects TRBV30 to TRBJ2-3; D gene ambiguous. Germline-derived CDR1 and CDR2 are GTSNPN and SVGIG (reference sequence). This CDR3 has 13 amino acids. V dropped 7 bases and J dropped 5 bases, with 16 bases sitting between them. The CDR3 is CALAPEVVDTQYF. CDR3 in DNA: TGTGCCTTGGCCCCAGAGGTCGTAGATACGCAGTATTTT.

This clonotype was found many times. The chain employs TRBV20-1 and TRBJ1-1; 10 bases match TRBD1. Looked up from germline, CDR1 is DFQATT and CDR2 is SNEGSKA (reference sequence). The CDR3 consists of 17 residues. The V gene end was trimmed by 3 bases and the J gene end by 5 bases; junction bases not matched to a gene: 15. The CDR3 region has the DNA TGCAGTGCTAGTGGGACAGGGGCGTCCATAACCTTAACTGAAGCTTTCTTT. Protein: CSASGTGASITLTEAFF.

The chain couples TRBV12-3 or TRBV12-4 to TRBJ2-5; D may be TRBD2 (5 bases). The CDR3 has 12 amino acids. The germline V and J ends were trimmed by 6 bases and 5 bases, with 10 bases remaining between them. The CDR3 nucleotides read TGTGCCAGCAGCCGGGGAATTGAGACCCAGTACTTC. Residues: CASSRGIETQYF.

Only a few counts were recorded for this clonotype. Written as DNA, the CDR3 is TGTGCCAGCAGCTCAGGGACAGCAGCCTACAATGAGCAGTTCTTC. It is translated as CASSSGTAAYNEQFF. The V gene is TRBV5-4, the J gene TRBJ2-1; 7 nucleotides align to TRBD1. V shed 3 bases and J 2 bases; nucleotides not matched to a gene: 5. The CDR3 covers 15 residues. Germline values: CDR1 SGHNT, CDR2 YYREEE (reference sequence).

This chain connects TRBV28 to TRBJ2-7; TRBD1 or TRBD2 may be the D gene (6 bases each). This CDR3 contains 15 residues. Trimming removed 7 bases at V and 3 bases at J, with 19 bases between. CDR1 and CDR2 from the germline V gene are MDHEN and SYDVKM. The CDR3 here is CASNKGGFVGYEQYF. CDR3 DNA: TGTGCCAGCAATAAAGGGGGGTTCGTTGGCTACGAGCAGTACTTC.

This clonotype was seen repeatedly, ten times or more. The chain carries TRBV28 and TRBJ1-1; maybe TRBD1 (5 bases). Per the germline V gene, CDR1 is MDHEN and CDR2 is SYDVKM. Trimming pared 3 bases from V and 10 bases from J, leaving 9 bases between. The CDR3 is 11 residues long. DNA for the CDR3: TGTGCCAGCAGTTTCACAGGAGGAGCTTTCTTT. It codes for CASSFTGGAFF.

The J gene is TRBJ2-7, the V gene TRBV28; 8 nucleotides align to TRBD2. Germline V gives CDR1 MDHEN, CDR2 SYDVKM. This CDR3 has 15 residues. The trim removed 11 bases at V and 3 bases at J, leaving 15 bases unmatched. CDR3 region: CALGREVASIYEQYF. CDR3 coding DNA: TGTGCCCTCGGGAGGGAGGTTGCATCGATCTACGAGCAGTACTTC.

This clonotype appeared many times. The V and J genes are TRBV28 and TRBJ2-7; D is tentatively TRBD1 or TRBD2 (6 bases each). Trimming removed 2 bases at V and 2 bases at J, with 16 bases between. CDR3 length: 16 amino acids. Looked up from germline, CDR1 is MDHEN and CDR2 is SYDVKM. The CDR3 DNA sequence: TGTGCCAGCAGTTTAACGGGGGCGGGACTCGCCTACGAGCAGTACTTC. This translates into CASSLTGAGLAYEQYF.

This clonotype occurred a few times. The J gene is TRBJ1-1, the V gene TRBV24-1; the match to TRBD1 covers 8 bases. The length of the CDR3 is 14 residues. Germline CDR1 is KGHDR and CDR2 is SFDVKD. Trimming at V came to 12 bases and at J to 0 bases, leaving 8 bases not matched to a gene. This CDR3 reads CAPAGDRLNTEAFF. The CDR3 DNA reads as TGTGCCCCCGCTGGGGACAGGTTGAACACTGAAGCTTTCTTT.

The gene calls are TRBV20-1 and TRBJ1-5; maybe TRBD1 (5 bases). V shed 6 bases and J shed 3 bases, with 24 bases lying between them. This CDR3 region has 17 residues. Germline V gene lookup returns CDR1 DFQATT and CDR2 SNEGSKA (reference sequence). CDR3 sequence reads: CSAASDPDSKFNQPQHF. CDR3 nucleotides: TGCAGTGCGGCCAGTGACCCTGACAGCAAGTTCAATCAGCCCCAGCATTTT.

This clonotype was observed a handful of times. V usage is TRBV12-3 or TRBV12-4 and J usage is TRBJ2-5, with D tentatively TRBD1 or TRBD2 (5 bases each). Between the trimmed V and J ends, which lost 1 base and 2 bases, there was a span of 11 bases. The CDR3 spans 15 residues. CDR3 region: CASSLVGTRQETQYF. In DNA, the CDR3 is TGTGCCAGCAGTTTAGTTGGGACGCGTCAAGAGACCCAGTACTTC.

This sequence joins TRBV20-1 and TRBJ1-2; tentative D call: TRBD1 (5 bases). The germline V gene encodes CDR1 DFQATT and CDR2 SNEGSKA (reference sequence). The CDR3 is 16 amino acids. Deletions cut 0 bases from V and 4 bases from J, with 18 bases between. CDR3 sequence (DNA): TGCAGTGCTAGAGATGCGGGCAGGGTGGAGGGCTATGGCTACACCTTC. Its translation: CSARDAGRVEGYGYTF.

Many counts were recorded for this clonotype. The J gene is TRBJ2-7, the V gene TRBV20-1, with 10 bases matching TRBD2. The germline gives CDR1 DFQATT, CDR2 SNEGSKA (reference sequence). Trimming removed 4 bases from V and 3 bases from J; junction bases left unmatched: 6. The length of the CDR3 is 14 residues. The CDR3 spells CSAKPPSGGYEQYF. In nucleotides, the CDR3 is TGCAGTGCTAAACCGCCTAGCGGGGGCTACGAGCAGTACTTC.

Concerning this clonotype: Because the CDR3's place on the DNA is in doubt, the DNA is left out and the CDR3 is given as listed by TCRdb. This chain uses TRBV6-4 with TRBJ2-3; TRBD1, the table's D call, lacks a check against the DNA. The germline V gene encodes CDR1 MRHNA and CDR2 SNTAGT. Including both end residues, the CDR3 is 21 amino acids long. This CDR3 is CASSFYICSARGTGGADTQYF.

This clonotype was detected only a few times. This chain uses TRBV30 with TRBJ2-3, with D possibly matching TRBD1 (5 bases). Germline V gives CDR1 GTSNPN, CDR2 SVGIG (reference sequence). The V end was cut by 1 base, the J end by 0 bases, with 14 bases between. The CDR3 sequence is 16 residues long. CDR3 protein: CAWSAPDTASTDTQYF. CDR3 DNA sequence: TGTGCCTGGAGTGCCCCGGACACCGCAAGCACAGATACGCAGTATTTT.

This clonotype was counted at least ten times. The CDR3 spells CASSLTGGNHEQYF. The DNA for the CDR3 is TGTGCCAGCAGCTTGACAGGGGGCAACCACGAGCAGTACTTC. The chain combines TRBV11-2 with TRBJ2-7; 10 bases fit TRBD1. With V trimmed by 3 bases and J by 5 bases, 4 bases remained unmatched. The germline V gene has CDR1 SGHAT and CDR2 FQNNGV. The CDR3 totals 14 residues.

This clonotype was observed many times. The rearrangement uses TRBV6-2 or TRBV6-3 and TRBJ2-5; unclear D gene. CDR3 size: 11 residues. Trimming left V 2 bases short and J 5 bases short, with 3 bases between. Germline V CDR1 and CDR2: MNHEY, SVGEGT. CDR3 DNA: TGTGCCAGCAGTTACGGGGAGACCCAGTACTTC. Its translation: CASSYGETQYF.

The chain links TRBV12-3 or TRBV12-4 to TRBJ2-2, with D possibly being TRBD2 (5 bases). Trimming removed 0 bases from V and 5 bases from J, with 7 bases in between. CDR3 length equals 14 residues. Here the CDR3 reads CASSLADWTGELFF. CDR3 coding DNA: TGTGCCAGCAGTTTAGCGGACTGGACCGGGGAGCTGTTTTTT.

The J gene is TRBJ1-5, the V gene TRBV19, with D possibly being TRBD1 (6 bases). The germline gives CDR1 LNHDA, CDR2 SQIVND (reference sequence). The V end lost 5 bases, the J end lost 3 bases, and 20 bases lay between the germline ends. The CDR3 runs 17 residues. CDR3: CASSAHSSQGFNQPQHF. CDR3 sequence (DNA): TGTGCCAGTAGTGCCCATTCTTCACAGGGCTTCAATCAGCCCCAGCATTTT. The full variable domain, completed using reference TRBV19 and TRBJ1-5, is DGGITQSPKYLFRKEGQNVTLSCEQNLNHDAMYWYRQDPGQGLRLIYYSQIVNDFQKGDIAEGYSVSREKKESFPLTVTSAQKNPTAFYLCASSAHSSQGFNQPQHFGDGTRLSIL.

This clonotype was counted at least ten times. J is TRBJ1-1 and V is TRBV24-1; 7 bases match TRBD1. CDR1 and CDR2 (germline): KGHDR, SFDVKD. CDR3 length: 15 amino acids. V dropped 0 bases and J dropped 0; count of bases not matched to a gene: 0. CDR3 coding DNA: TGTGCCACCAGTGATTTGCAGGGGGTGAACACTGAAGCTTTCTTT. Its translation is CATSDLQGVNTEAFF.

This clonotype came up many times. The V and J genes are TRBV5-1 and TRBJ2-1; tentatively, D is TRBD1 (6 bases). The V end lost 2 bases, the J end lost 2 bases, and 8 bases lay between the germline ends. The length of the CDR3 is 14 residues. Germline V gene data show CDR1 as SGHRS and CDR2 as YFSETQ. The chain's CDR3 is CASSFRTAYNEQFF. The DNA for the CDR3 is TGCGCCAGCAGCTTTCGGACAGCCTACAATGAGCAGTTCTTC.